These T cell receptor beta chains were read from a single sample in a study of tumor-infiltrating lymphocytes in localized non-small cell lung cancer. The protocol was immunoSEQ multiplex PCR, while the TCRdb copy is restricted to in-frame clones and leaves out a portion. The sample holds about 6,400 clones, 70% to 75% seen once. What was sequenced was lung tumor tissue. These receptors all stem from a human donor with non-small cell lung cancer. Both conserved end residues are part of each CDR3. D genes are given only for firm matches. The size of a clone is reported for some rows only, either as once, few or many, or as a class for expanded clones.

TRBJ2-5 | - | TRBV7-8 | - | TGTGCCAGCAGCTTATGGACTCAAGAGACCCAGTACTTC | CASSLWTQETQYF
TRBJ2-6 | - | TRBV5-4 | large | TGTGCCAGCAGCTTGGTCAGCTCTGGGGCCAACGTCCTGACTTTC | CASSLVSSGANVLTF
TRBJ2-7 | - | TRBV7-2 | once | TGTGCCAGCAGCTTAGCTGTAGCGATTACGGTCGAGCAGTACTTC | CASSLAVAITVEQYF
TRBJ2-1 | - | TRBV21-1 | - | TGTGCCGGATTCAATACGGGCGGGAGAGGGGAAGATGAGCAGTTCTTC | CAGFNTGGRGEDEQFF
TRBJ1-1 | - | TRBV6-6 | - | TGTGCCAGCAGTTCAAGGGGGGGCTGGGATGAAGCTTTCTTT | CASSSRGGWDEAFF
TRBJ1-2 | TRBD1 | TRBV6-1 | - | TGTGCCAGCAGTGAGACCTATACCGGGACAGGGTTTTACTTTGGCTACACCTTC | CASSETYTGTGFYFGYTF
TRBJ2-1 | TRBD2 | TRBV5-1 | - | TGCGCCAGCAGCTTGGATTTAGCGGGGACCTACAATGAGCAGTTCTTC | CASSLDLAGTYNEQFF
TRBJ1-1 | - | TRBV6-6 | - | TGTGCCAGCAGTTACCCCGAGGGGGGATTGAACACTGAAGCTTTCTTT | CASSYPEGGLNTEAFF
TRBJ2-3 | - | TRBV14 | - | TGTGCCAGCAGCCCACGGACTAGCACAGATACGCAGTATTTT | CASSPRTSTDTQYF
TRBJ1-6 | TRBD1 | TRBV9 | - | TGTGCCAGCAGCGCGGGACAGGAAAGTTCACCCCTCCACTTT | CASSAGQESSPLHF
TRBJ2-3 | - | TRBV6-5 | - | TGTGCCAGCAGTTACAGGGAAACAGATACGCAGTATTTT | CASSYRETDTQYF
TRBJ2-3 | - | TRBV6-5 | - | TGTGCCAGCAGTTACTCGTCCTCTACCACAGATACGCAGTATTTT | CASSYSSSTTDTQYF
TRBJ2-7 | - | TRBV9 | large | TGTGCCAGCAGCGTAGGGGAGGCGTCCTACGAGCAGTACTTC | CASSVGEASYEQYF
TRBJ2-7 | TRBD2 | TRBV27 | - | TGTGCCAGCAGTTTAAAGTGGGGGGGCTACGAGCAGTACTTC | CASSLKWGGYEQYF
TRBJ2-5 | TRBD2 | TRBV18 | few | TGTGCCAGCTCACCACCCGGGACTAGCGGTTTGGAGACCCAGTACTTC | CASSPPGTSGLETQYF
TRBJ1-5 | - | TRBV15 | few | TGTGCCACAGGCAGGGATGTCGGCAATCAGCCCCAGCATTTT | CATGRDVGNQPQHF
TRBJ2-1 | - | TRBV18 | - | TGTGCCAGCTCACCACTCCACTCCGGGACCCCCCACAATGAGCAGTTCTTC | CASSPLHSGTPHNEQFF
TRBJ1-2 | - | TRBV7-8 | - | TGTGCCAGCAGCTTAACCCGGACTGCTTATGGCTACACCTTC | CASSLTRTAYGYTF
TRBJ1-3 | - | TRBV30 | few | TGTGCCTGGAGGCGGGGGGAAGGAAACACCATATATTTT | CAWRRGEGNTIYF
TRBJ1-4 | TRBD1 | TRBV28 | once | TGTGCCAGTACCACGGACAGGGGCTATGAAAAACTGTTTTTT | CASTTDRGYEKLFF
TRBJ1-4 | - | TRBV10-3 | once | TGTGCCATCAGGGGGGTTTCAACTAATGAAAAACTGTTTTTT | CAIRGVSTNEKLFF
TRBJ1-4 | - | TRBV7-2 | - | TGTGCCAGCAGCTCGATCACGTCCTTGAATGAAAAACTGTTTTTT | CASSSITSLNEKLFF
TRBJ2-7 | TRBD2 | TRBV7-2 | - | TGTGCCAGCAGCTCAACTAGCGGCCCCTACGAGCAGTACTTC | CASSSTSGPYEQYF
TRBJ2-5 | TRBD1 | TRBV6-1 | - | TGTGCCAGCAGTGATCCGACAGGGTGGCAAGAGACCCAGCACTTC | CASSDPTGWQETQHF
TRBJ1-2 | - | TRBV29-1 | few | TGCAGCGTTGAAGATCTGGGTCGGACGGGAGGGCCCTATGGCTACACCTTC | CSVEDLGRTGGPYGYTF
TRBJ2-5 | - | TRBV4-1 | few | TGCGCCAGCAGCCCACTGAGCAGCCCACAGAGCCAGTACTTC | CASSPLSSPQSQYF
TRBJ1-6 | - | TRBV7-2 | - | TGTGCCAGCAGCCCCAGGTGGGAGTATAATTCACCCCTCCACTTT | CASSPRWEYNSPLHF
TRBJ2-3 | - | TRBV15 | few | TGTGCCACCAGCAGAAGATCCGGGACAAGAGACACAGATACGCAGTATTTT | CATSRRSGTRDTDTQYF
TRBJ2-6 | - | TRBV7-2 | - | TGTGCCAGCAGCTTATTTAGGGGGGCCAACGTCCTGACTTTC | CASSLFRGANVLTF
TRBJ1-2 | - | TRBV7-9 | few | TGTGCCAGCAGCTTCGAATACAGGGACACTAACTATGGCTACACCTTC | CASSFEYRDTNYGYTF